These 32 T cell receptor beta chains were sequenced from one sample in a study of PD-L1 blockade in urothelial cancer. Documented time point: pretreatment peripheral blood. Data came from immunoSEQ multiplex PCR; TCRdb stores just in-frame clones and leaves some out. The sample lists roughly 51,000 clones; approximately 86% were seen once. The input for sequencing was PBMCs, taken around atezolizumab (anti-PD-L1) treatment. The receptors shown here come from a man aged 55 to 70 with urothelial cancer.

This rearrangement joins TRBV15 to TRBJ2-7; D gene uncertain. This CDR3 has 14 residues. V was pared by 1 base and J by 5 bases, with 12 bases between. Germline loops: CDR1 LNHNV, CDR2 YYDKDF (reference sequence). The CDR3 DNA reads as TGTGCCACCAGCAGAGGTGTCAGATCCGACGAGCAGTACTTC. Translation: CATSRGVRSDEQYF.

The chain recombines TRBV7-9 with TRBJ2-1; 8 bases are shared with TRBD2. CDR3 length equals 15 residues. Per the germline V gene, CDR1 is SEHNR and CDR2 is FQNEAQ (reference sequence). Germline trimming cut 5 bases from V and 0 bases from J; bases unmatched to any gene: 3. This chain's CDR3 is CASSPTSGSYNEQFF. DNA for the CDR3: TGTGCCAGCAGCCCCACTAGCGGCTCCTACAATGAGCAGTTCTTC.

The V call is TRBV5-1, the J call TRBJ2-5; 13 nucleotides agree with TRBD2. Germline values: CDR1 SGHRS, CDR2 YFSETQ. The ends lost 3 bases at V and 5 bases at J; junction bases unmatched: 1. The CDR3 is made up of 14 amino acids. CDR3 in amino acids: CASSWTSGSETQYF. DNA of the CDR3: TGCGCCAGCAGCTGGACTAGCGGGAGTGAGACCCAGTACTTC.

The rearrangement links TRBV5-4 to TRBJ2-1; 7 bases line up with TRBD2. Germline CDR1 SGHNT, CDR2 YYREEE (reference sequence). After removal of 4 bases from V and 4 bases from J, the junction contained 8 bases not matched to a gene. The length of the CDR3 is 15 residues. The CDR3 region is CASSQGLIAYNEQFF. Written as DNA, the CDR3 is TGTGCCAGCAGCCAGGGACTAATAGCTTACAATGAGCAGTTCTTC.

This clone has only a few counts. This chain uses TRBV6-5 with TRBJ2-7; TRBD2 is a possible D gene (6 bases). This CDR3 has 13 amino acids. Trimming shortened V by 0 bases and J by 6 bases, and 9 bases separated the two germline ends. From germline, CDR1 is MNHEY and CDR2 SVGAGI. This CDR3 reads CASSYSLAVEQYF. The CDR3 coding sequence is TGTGCCAGCAGTTACTCACTAGCAGTCGAGCAGTACTTC.

The J gene is TRBJ1-1, the V gene TRBV19, with D perhaps matching TRBD1 (5 bases). The CDR3 loop spans 13 amino acids. The germline V and J ends were trimmed by 6 bases and 1 base, with 9 bases remaining between them. Germline V gene lookup returns CDR1 LNHDA and CDR2 SQIVND (reference sequence). The CDR3 protein is CASRPQGNTEAFF. The CDR3 nucleotides read TGTGCCAGTAGGCCCCAGGGGAACACTGAAGCTTTCTTT.

This clone was counted between two and nine times. V gene TRBV5-1 combines with J gene TRBJ1-4; a weak D match, TRBD1 (6 bases). The V gene's germline CDR1 is SGHRS and CDR2 YFSETQ. V was clipped by 4 bases and J by 4 bases, with 14 bases between them. This CDR3 spans 15 amino acids. This chain's CDR3 is CASSERPGVNEKLFF. The CDR3 DNA reads TGCGCCAGCAGCGAACGCCCAGGGGTTAATGAAAAACTGTTTTTT.

The J gene is TRBJ2-5, the V gene TRBV30; 9 bases align to TRBD2. With 0 bases clipped from V and 5 bases from J, the junction kept 10 bases outside the gene matches. CDR3 size: 16 residues. From germline, CDR1 is GTSNPN and CDR2 SVGIG (reference sequence). The CDR3 sequence: CAWSVPSGGYGETQYF. Written as DNA, the CDR3 is TGTGCCTGGAGTGTACCGAGCGGGGGGTATGGGGAGACCCAGTACTTC.

J is TRBJ2-7 and V is TRBV7-3, with 12 positions matching TRBD2. This CDR3 comprises 18 residues. CDR1 SGHTA and CDR2 FQGTGA come from the germline V gene. The ends lost 2 bases at V and 0 bases at J; junction bases unmatched: 8. CDR3 in amino acids: CASSLEASGGDYSYEQYF. DNA of the CDR3: TGTGCCAGCAGCTTAGAAGCTAGCGGGGGGGACTACTCCTACGAGCAGTACTTC. Complete variable domain (other parts from reference TRBV7-3 and TRBJ2-7): GAGVSQTPSNKVTEKGKYVELRCDPISGHTALYWYRQSLGQGPEFLIYFQGTGAADDSGLPNDRFFAVRPEGSVSTLKIQRTERGDSAVYLCASSLEASGGDYSYEQYFGPGTRLTVT.

The rearrangement links TRBV10-2 to TRBJ1-1; possibly TRBD1 for D (5 bases). CDR1 is WSHSY and CDR2 is SAAADI in the germline V gene. V dropped 0 bases and J dropped 2 bases, with 10 bases sitting between them. The CDR3 contains 15 residues. The CDR3 loop is CASSESNRGNTEAFF. As DNA, the CDR3 is TGCGCCAGCAGTGAGTCGAATAGGGGAAACACTGAAGCTTTCTTT.

The V call is TRBV6-1, the J call TRBJ2-1; TRBD2 matches 9 bases. Losses at the gene ends were 3 bases for V and 6 bases for J; bases not matched to a gene: 9. Germline CDR1 is MNHNS and CDR2 is SASEGT. This CDR3 has 16 residues. CDR3 in amino acids: CASSDPPGLAANEQFF. DNA of the CDR3: TGTGCCAGCAGTGACCCACCGGGACTAGCTGCCAATGAGCAGTTCTTC.

The chain combines TRBV9 with TRBJ1-1; tentatively, D is TRBD1 (5 bases). The CDR3 has 14 amino acids. In germline, CDR1 is SGDLS, CDR2 YYNGEE. Trimming took 2 bases from V and 4 from J, leaving 12 bases between them. CDR3 in amino acids: CASSVGGVGTEAFF. Here the CDR3 DNA reads TGTGCCAGCAGCGTGGGGGGAGTCGGCACTGAAGCTTTCTTT.

J is TRBJ2-1 and V is TRBV5-1; D gene uncertain. This CDR3 comprises 14 residues. Germline CDR1 and CDR2: SGHRS and YFSETQ. The V end was cut by 0 bases, the J end by 1 base, with 5 bases between. The chain's CDR3 is CASSLGQSYNEQFF. The CDR3 DNA sequence: TGCGCCAGCAGCTTGGGGCAGTCCTACAATGAGCAGTTCTTC.

This clone appeared a single time. This chain uses TRBV7-8 with TRBJ1-2; D ambiguous. The germline V gene encodes CDR1 SGHVS and CDR2 FQNEAQ. V lost 5 bases and J 3 bases, leaving 19 bases between the germline ends. The CDR3 extends over 16 amino acids. The CDR3 region has the DNA TGTGCCAGCAGCCGAACATTGGAGGGTAGTCACTATGGCTACACCTTC. It is translated as CASSRTLEGSHYGYTF.

This clone appeared a single time. J is TRBJ2-5 and V is TRBV6-5, with D perhaps TRBD1 (6 bases). CDR3 length: 13 amino acids. V was clipped by 7 bases and J by 4 bases, with 13 bases between them. The V gene's germline CDR1 is MNHEY and CDR2 SVGAGI. The CDR3 region has the DNA TGTGCCAGCATAGGTCCAGGGGCAGAGACCCAGTACTTC. Translating gives CASIGPGAETQYF.

V usage is TRBV27 and J usage is TRBJ1-1; D is ambiguous. The V end was cut by 11 bases, the J end by 5 bases, with 15 bases between. From germline, CDR1 is MNHEY and CDR2 SMNVEV (reference sequence). The CDR3 runs to 12 residues. The CDR3 DNA reads TGTGCCGAGCCCCGAAAAAAAACTGAAGCTTTCTTT. It encodes CAEPRKKTEAFF.

This chain joins TRBV6-1 and TRBJ2-5; 11 bases align to TRBD1. The CDR3 is made up of 15 amino acids. V trimming: 5 bases; J trimming: 5 bases; junction bases outside the gene matches: 7. Germline V CDR1 and CDR2: MNHNS, SASEGT. This CDR3 is CASSTRTGGSETQYF. CDR3 nucleotides: TGTGCCAGCAGTACGAGGACAGGGGGCTCGGAGACCCAGTACTTC.

The rearrangement joins TRBV19 to TRBJ1-2, with TRBD1 matching over 10 bases. Germline lookup yields CDR1 LNHDA and CDR2 SQIVND (reference sequence). Trimming removed 5 bases from V and 2 bases from J; junction bases left unmatched: 11. This CDR3 is 17 amino acids long. The CDR3, as DNA: TGTGCCAGTAGTCCCCGGGACAGGGGTATAGGGAACTATGGCTACACCTTC. This codes for CASSPRDRGIGNYGYTF.

The rearrangement uses TRBV28 and TRBJ1-2; D remains unclear. Germline V gives CDR1 MDHEN, CDR2 SYDVKM. V dropped 6 bases and J dropped 7 bases, with 12 bases sitting between them. The CDR3 loop spans 12 amino acids. The CDR3 protein is CASSGSVPGYTF. The CDR3 bases are TGTGCCAGCAGCGGGTCTGTCCCTGGCTACACCTTC.

The V gene is TRBV4-1, the J gene TRBJ2-3; 9 nucleotides align to TRBD1. Unmatched junction bases numbered 4, after V lost 0 bases and J lost 3 bases. There are 16 residues in the CDR3. CDR1 MGHRA and CDR2 YSYEKL come from the germline V gene. CDR3 nucleotide sequence: TGCGCCAGCAGCCAAGAGGACAGGGGTTCAACAGATACGCAGTATTTT. It codes for CASSQEDRGSTDTQYF.

The gene calls are TRBV11-2 and TRBJ2-5; 10 positions agree with TRBD1. Per germline, CDR1 SGHAT and CDR2 FQNNGV. The CDR3 totals 15 residues. With 5 bases clipped from V and 5 bases from J, the junction kept 8 bases outside the gene matches. DNA of the CDR3: TGTGCCAGCAGCACCAGGACAGGGGGTCGGGAGACCCAGTACTTC. It codes for CASSTRTGGRETQYF.

The chain recombines TRBV4-1 with TRBJ2-7, with D perhaps TRBD1 (5 bases). This CDR3 spans 16 amino acids. In germline, CDR1 is MGHRA, CDR2 YSYEKL. V was pared by 3 bases and J by 2 bases, with 17 bases between. The CDR3 loop reads CASSHSFRELPYEQYF. The DNA of the CDR3 is TGCGCCAGCAGCCACTCATTCAGGGAACTACCCTACGAGCAGTACTTC.

The rearrangement joins TRBV29-1 to TRBJ1-1; D uncertain. V was clipped by 6 bases and J by 6 bases, with 14 bases between them. This CDR3 is built from 12 residues. Germline V CDR1 and CDR2: SQVTM, ANQGSEA. The CDR3 region is CSVTPGGSEAFF. Here the CDR3 DNA reads TGCAGCGTCACGCCAGGAGGGTCTGAAGCTTTCTTT.

The J gene is TRBJ2-7, the V gene TRBV5-1, with 12 bases matching TRBD1. The junction had 6 bases not matched to a gene; V was cut back by 5 bases and J by 0 bases. The CDR3 loop spans 16 amino acids. Germline V gene lookup returns CDR1 SGHRS and CDR2 YFSETQ. The CDR3 DNA follows: TGCGCCAGCAGACCCGGGACAGGGGGCGGCTCCTACGAGCAGTACTTC. It encodes CASRPGTGGGSYEQYF.

This chain joins TRBV6-1 and TRBJ2-7, with 7 bases identical to TRBD1. The CDR3 has 15 residues. CDR1 MNHNS and CDR2 SASEGT come from the germline V gene. J lost 3 bases, V lost 3 bases, and 8 bases had no gene match. The CDR3 region is CASSDWGQFLYEQYF. DNA of the CDR3: TGTGCCAGCAGTGACTGGGGACAGTTTCTCTACGAGCAGTACTTC.

V is TRBV18 and J is TRBJ2-6; no firm D call. The CDR3 extends over 17 amino acids. The V and J ends lost 1 base and 4 bases respectively, with 14 bases between them. CDR1 KGHSH and CDR2 LQKENI come from the germline V gene. CDR3 amino acids: CASSPQIAVMGANVLTF. The CDR3 DNA reads as TGTGCCAGCTCACCACAGATTGCGGTGATGGGGGCCAACGTCCTGACTTTC.

V usage is TRBV18 and J usage is TRBJ1-6; the D gene is possibly TRBD1 (6 bases). Trimming pared 4 bases from V and 9 bases from J, leaving 16 bases between. This CDR3 comprises 15 residues. The germline gives CDR1 KGHSH, CDR2 LQKENI. The CDR3 bases are TGTGCCAGCTCACAGGCACAGGGTGGCGCTTCACCCCTCCACTTT. Translation: CASSQAQGGASPLHF.

V usage is TRBV7-8 and J usage is TRBJ1-1, with D unresolved. The germline V gene encodes CDR1 SGHVS and CDR2 FQNEAQ. Trimming removed 3 bases from V and 4 bases from J, with 9 bases in between. The CDR3 covers 13 residues. Here the CDR3 reads CASSFRLGTEAFF. The CDR3 nucleotides are TGTGCCAGCAGCTTCCGACTGGGCACTGAAGCTTTCTTT.

CDR3 nucleotide sequence: TGCGCCAGCGGGCGGGATCAAGAGACCCAGTACTTC. Translated: CASGRDQETQYF. The V gene is TRBV5-1, the J gene TRBJ2-5; tentatively, D is TRBD2 (6 bases). Germline loops: CDR1 SGHRS, CDR2 YFSETQ. This CDR3 is 12 amino acids long. V lost 7 bases and J 2 bases, leaving 9 bases between the germline ends.

The chain uses TRBV11-3 and TRBJ2-7; possible D gene TRBD2, 5 bases. Per germline, CDR1 SGHNT and CDR2 YENEEA. V was shortened by 0 bases and J by 7 bases, with 10 bases between the two germline ends. The CDR3 length is 13 residues. The CDR3 nucleotides are TGTGCCAGCAGCTTAGATCTACGGACTGAGCAGTACTTC. Translated, it gives CASSLDLRTEQYF.

The rearrangement joins TRBV19 to TRBJ1-2, with D perhaps TRBD1 (6 bases). V was pared by 4 bases and J by 10 bases, with 25 bases between. CDR3 length: 16 residues. Germline V lookup: CDR1 LNHDA, CDR2 SQIVND (reference sequence). The CDR3 coding sequence is TGTGCCAGTAGTAACCCATCGACAGGAGAGATGGAAGCCTACACCTTC. As protein: CASSNPSTGEMEAYTF.

This sequence joins TRBV28 and TRBJ2-7, with 10 bases aligning to TRBD1. The J segment lost 7 bases and the V segment lost 5 bases, leaving 11 bases of the junction unmatched. CDR3 length: 15 residues. The V gene's germline CDR1 is MDHEN and CDR2 SYDVKM. CDR3 DNA sequence: TGTGCCAGCAGTCCAACCGGGACAGGGGTTTCAGAGCAGTACTTC. It specifies CASSPTGTGVSEQYF.